The entry below gives a single T cell receptor (beta chain) sequence along with its context. The data stem from a study of CD8+ T cells in alopecia areata. The CDR3 consists of 16 residues. Germline V gene sequence: CDR1 SGHDN, CDR2 FVKESK. Losses at the gene ends were 2 bases for V and 1 base for J; bases not matched to a gene: 7. As to treatment: oral pan-JAK inhibitor, 5-10 mg twice daily. RNA was isolated and reverse transcribed to cDNA, the sequencing template. Some clones are missing from TCRdb's copy, which holds only in-frame ones; the method was immunoSEQ multiplex PCR. Seen here are approximately 280,000 clones, about 62% observed once, and the top ten hold 1.8%.

The V gene is TRBV14, the J gene TRBJ2-7, with 8 bases lining up with TRBD1. The TCR originated in a human donor with alopecia areata. The sample consisted of CD4+ T cells sorted from blood, taken at week 24, from a patient treated with tofacitinib. The CDR3 reads CASSQLGQGRSYEQYF. CDR3 nucleotides: TGTGCCAGCAGCCAACTAGGACAGGGACGATCCTACGAGCAGTACTTC.